The source of this TCR beta chain is a study of siplizumab effects on memory and regulatory T cells. V was clipped by 1 base and J by 4 bases, with 12 bases between them. Germline CDR1 and CDR2: MNHEY and SVGAGI. This CDR3 contains 15 residues. The table came from immunoSEQ multiplex PCR; TCRdb's copy has only in-frame clones and leaves some out. The sample holds roughly 110,000 clones, roughly 95% seen once. The source material was non-Treg CD4+ T cells sorted from blood. This chain joins TRBV6-5 and TRBJ2-3; no clear D gene. The sequence was collected from a human donor in good health. This chain's CDR3 is CASSYYLGFADTQYF. The CDR3 DNA reads TGTGCCAGCAGTTACTACCTAGGGTTCGCAGATACGCAGTATTTT.